The sequence of this T cell receptor (beta chain) was determined in a study of CD8 T cells in ankylosing spondylitis. Notes on the study in general: Seven to nine highly homologous variants formed a TCR beta motif that appeared characteristic of ankylosing spondylitis blood.

Libraries for TCR beta were made by quantitative 5'-RACE with molecular barcodes. MiXCR, run by TCRdb on the 5' RACE reads, gives a single entry per CDR3 protein. The sample holds about 150,000 distinct CDR3 sequences, around two fifths seen once. On this clonotype itself: What it binds is unknown.

The CDR3 has 15 residues. The germline CDR1 and CDR2 sequences are MNHEY and SVGAGI. V lost 2 bases to trimming and J lost 4 bases; unmatched junction nucleotides: 3. The receptor was derived from a male donor with ankylosing spondylitis. J is TRBJ2-7 and V is TRBV6-5, with 12 bases identical to TRBD2. Sequences were obtained from synovial fluid, either unsorted or a sorted T cell fraction (not recorded which). The DNA of the CDR3 is TGTGCCAGCAGTTACGACGGACTAGCGGGGTACGAGCAGTACTTC. This translates into CASSYDGLAGYEQYF.